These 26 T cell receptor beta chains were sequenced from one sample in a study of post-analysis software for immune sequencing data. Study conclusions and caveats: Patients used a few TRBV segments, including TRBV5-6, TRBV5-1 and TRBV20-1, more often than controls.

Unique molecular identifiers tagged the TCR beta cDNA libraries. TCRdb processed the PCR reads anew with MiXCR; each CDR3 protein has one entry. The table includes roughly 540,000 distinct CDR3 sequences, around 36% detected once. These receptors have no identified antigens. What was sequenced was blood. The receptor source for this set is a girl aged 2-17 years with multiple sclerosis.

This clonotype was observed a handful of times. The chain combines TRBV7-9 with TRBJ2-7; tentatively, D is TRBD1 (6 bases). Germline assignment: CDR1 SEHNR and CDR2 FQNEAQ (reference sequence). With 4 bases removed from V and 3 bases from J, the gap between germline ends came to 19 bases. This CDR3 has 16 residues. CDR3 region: CASSSGTTSLLYEQYF. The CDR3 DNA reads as TGTGCCAGCAGCTCCGGGACAACTTCCTTGCTCTACGAGCAGTACTTC.

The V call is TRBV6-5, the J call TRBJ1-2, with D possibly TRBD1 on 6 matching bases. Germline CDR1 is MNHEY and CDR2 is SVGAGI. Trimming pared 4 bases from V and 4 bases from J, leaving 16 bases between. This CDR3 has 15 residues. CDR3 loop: CASSLVGGFGYGYTF. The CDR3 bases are TGTGCCAGCAGTTTAGTTGGGGGCTTTGGCTATGGCTACACCTTC.

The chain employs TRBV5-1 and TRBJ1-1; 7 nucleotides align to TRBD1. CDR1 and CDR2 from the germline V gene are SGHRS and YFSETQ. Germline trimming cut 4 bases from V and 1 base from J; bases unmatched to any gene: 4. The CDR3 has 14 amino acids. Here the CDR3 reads CASSPTGRNTEAFF. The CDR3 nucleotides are TGCGCCAGCAGCCCGACAGGGCGGAACACTGAAGCTTTCTTT.

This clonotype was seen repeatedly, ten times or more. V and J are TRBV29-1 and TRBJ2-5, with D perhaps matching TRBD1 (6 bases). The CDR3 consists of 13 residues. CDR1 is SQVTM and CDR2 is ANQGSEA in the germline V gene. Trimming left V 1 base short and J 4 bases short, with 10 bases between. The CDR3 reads CSVEGGQGETQYF. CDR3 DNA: TGCAGCGTTGAAGGGGGGCAGGGAGAGACCCAGTACTTC.

The CDR3 is CASSRDREGYNEQFF. For the CDR3, the DNA is TGTGCCAGCAGTCGCGACAGGGAGGGCTACAATGAGCAGTTCTTC. This chain connects TRBV27 to TRBJ2-1; D tentatively reads TRBD1 or TRBD2 (7 bases each). The V and J ends lost 5 bases and 3 bases respectively, with 14 bases between them. The length of the CDR3 is 15 residues. Germline V gene sequence: CDR1 MNHEY, CDR2 SMNVEV (reference sequence).

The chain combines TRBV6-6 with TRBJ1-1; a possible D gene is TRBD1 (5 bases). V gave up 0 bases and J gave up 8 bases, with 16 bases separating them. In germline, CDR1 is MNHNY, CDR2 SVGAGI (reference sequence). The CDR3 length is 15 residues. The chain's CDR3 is CASSYSGQGPREAFF. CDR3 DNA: TGTGCCAGCAGTTACTCTGGGCAGGGACCTCGGGAAGCTTTCTTT.

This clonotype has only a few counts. The CDR3 DNA reads TGCGCCAGCAGCCACCATTCGGGACAGGGGAGCTCCTACGAGCAGTACTTC. Translating gives CASSHHSGQGSSYEQYF. The rearrangement uses TRBV4-1 and TRBJ2-7, with TRBD1 identical over 10 bases. Germline V lookup: CDR1 MGHRA, CDR2 YSYEKL. The CDR3 loop spans 17 amino acids. The trim removed 3 bases at V and 0 bases at J, leaving 8 bases unmatched.

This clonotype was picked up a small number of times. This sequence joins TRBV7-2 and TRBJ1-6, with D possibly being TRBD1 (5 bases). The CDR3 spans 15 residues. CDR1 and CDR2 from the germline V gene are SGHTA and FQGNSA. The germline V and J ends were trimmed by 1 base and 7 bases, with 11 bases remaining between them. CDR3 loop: CASSLETGRNSPLHF. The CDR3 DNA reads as TGTGCCAGCAGCTTAGAAACAGGCAGGAATTCACCCCTCCACTTT.

Written as DNA, the CDR3 is TGTGCCAGCAGTTACCAGACAGGGCTTGCGCAGTATTTT. Protein: CASSYQTGLAQYF. The chain links TRBV6-2 or TRBV6-3 to TRBJ2-3; 7 bases are shared with TRBD1. Germline values: CDR1 MNHEY, CDR2 SVGEGT. Losses at the gene ends were 2 bases for V and 10 bases for J; bases not matched to a gene: 6. This CDR3 has 13 residues.

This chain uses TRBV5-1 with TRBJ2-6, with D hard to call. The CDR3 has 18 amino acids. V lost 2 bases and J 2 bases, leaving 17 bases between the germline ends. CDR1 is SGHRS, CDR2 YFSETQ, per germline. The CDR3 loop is CASSFWSAAGPGANVLTF. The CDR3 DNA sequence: TGCGCCAGCAGCTTTTGGTCGGCAGCTGGCCCTGGGGCCAACGTCCTGACTTTC.

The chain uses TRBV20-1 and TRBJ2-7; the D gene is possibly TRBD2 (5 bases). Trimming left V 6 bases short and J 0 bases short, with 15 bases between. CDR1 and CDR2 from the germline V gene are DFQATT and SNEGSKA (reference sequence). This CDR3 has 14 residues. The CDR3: CSARKPGSSYEQYF. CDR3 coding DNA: TGCAGTGCGAGAAAGCCGGGGAGCTCCTACGAGCAGTACTTC.

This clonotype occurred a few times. This CDR3 is CASSSQGAPYGYTF. In DNA, the CDR3 is TGTGCCAGCAGTTCACAGGGGGCTCCGTATGGCTACACCTTC. The chain employs TRBV12-3 or TRBV12-4 and TRBJ1-2; 9 bases match TRBD1. The CDR3 consists of 14 residues. The J segment lost 5 bases and the V segment lost 4 bases, leaving 5 bases of the junction unmatched.

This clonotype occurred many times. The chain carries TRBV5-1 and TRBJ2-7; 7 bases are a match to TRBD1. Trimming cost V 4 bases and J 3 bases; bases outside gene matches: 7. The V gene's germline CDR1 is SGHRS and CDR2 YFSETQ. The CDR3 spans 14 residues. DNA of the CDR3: TGCGCCAGCAGCAGGGACAGATCAATCTACGAGCAGTACTTC. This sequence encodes CASSRDRSIYEQYF.

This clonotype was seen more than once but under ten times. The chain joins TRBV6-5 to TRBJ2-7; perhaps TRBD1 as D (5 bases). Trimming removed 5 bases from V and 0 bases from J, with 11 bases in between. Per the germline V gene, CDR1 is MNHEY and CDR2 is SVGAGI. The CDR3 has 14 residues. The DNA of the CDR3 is TGTGCCAGCAGTGACGCAGGGATCTCCTACGAGCAGTACTTC. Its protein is CASSDAGISYEQYF.

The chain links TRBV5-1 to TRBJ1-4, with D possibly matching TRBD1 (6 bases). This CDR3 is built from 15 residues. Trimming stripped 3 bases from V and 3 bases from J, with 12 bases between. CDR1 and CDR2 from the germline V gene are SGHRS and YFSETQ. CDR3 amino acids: CASSWGRGPNEKLFF. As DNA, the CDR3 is TGCGCCAGCAGCTGGGGCAGGGGCCCTAATGAAAAACTGTTTTTT.

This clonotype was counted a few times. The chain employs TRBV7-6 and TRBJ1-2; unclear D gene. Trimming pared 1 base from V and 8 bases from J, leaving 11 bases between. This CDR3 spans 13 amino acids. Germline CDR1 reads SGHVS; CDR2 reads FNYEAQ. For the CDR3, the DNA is TGTGCCAGCAGCTTAGTATTTGGGGAAGGCTACACCTTC. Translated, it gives CASSLVFGEGYTF.

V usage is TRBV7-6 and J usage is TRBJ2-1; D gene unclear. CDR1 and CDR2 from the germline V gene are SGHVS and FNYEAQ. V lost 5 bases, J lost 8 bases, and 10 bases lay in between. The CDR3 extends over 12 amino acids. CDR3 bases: TGTGCCAGCAGCCCACTCGTCGATGAGCAGTTCTTC. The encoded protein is CASSPLVDEQFF.

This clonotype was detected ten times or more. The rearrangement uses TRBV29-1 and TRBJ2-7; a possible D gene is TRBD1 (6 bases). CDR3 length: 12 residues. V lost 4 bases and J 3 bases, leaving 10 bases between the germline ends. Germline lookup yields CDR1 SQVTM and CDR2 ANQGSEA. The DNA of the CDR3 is TGCAGCGTTGTGACAGGTTACTACGAGCAGTACTTC. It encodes CSVVTGYYEQYF.

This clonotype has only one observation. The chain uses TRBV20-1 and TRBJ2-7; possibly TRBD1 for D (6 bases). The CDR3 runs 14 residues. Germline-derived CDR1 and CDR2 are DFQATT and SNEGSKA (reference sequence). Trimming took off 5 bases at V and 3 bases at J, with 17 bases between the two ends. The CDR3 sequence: CSAPTGFPDYEQYF. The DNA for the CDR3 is TGCAGTGCTCCCACAGGGTTCCCGGACTACGAGCAGTACTTC.

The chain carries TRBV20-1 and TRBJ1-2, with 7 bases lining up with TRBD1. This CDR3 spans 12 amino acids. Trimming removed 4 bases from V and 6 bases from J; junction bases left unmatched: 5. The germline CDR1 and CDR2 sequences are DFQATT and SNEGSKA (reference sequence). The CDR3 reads CSANRGPDGYTF. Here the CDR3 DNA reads TGCAGTGCTAACAGGGGACCCGATGGCTACACCTTC.

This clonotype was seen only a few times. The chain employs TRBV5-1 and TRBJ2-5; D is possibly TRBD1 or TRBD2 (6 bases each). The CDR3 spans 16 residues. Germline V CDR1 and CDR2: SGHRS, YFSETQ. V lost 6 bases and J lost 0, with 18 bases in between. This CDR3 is CASTAGGGAYQETQYF. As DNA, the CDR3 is TGCGCCAGCACCGCTGGGGGCGGGGCGTACCAAGAGACCCAGTACTTC.

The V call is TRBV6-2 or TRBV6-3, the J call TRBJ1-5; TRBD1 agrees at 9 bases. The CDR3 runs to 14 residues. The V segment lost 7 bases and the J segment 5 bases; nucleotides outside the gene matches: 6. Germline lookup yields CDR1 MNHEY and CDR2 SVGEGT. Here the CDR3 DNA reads TGTGCCAGCACCCTGACAGGGGGTTATCAGCCCCAGCATTTT. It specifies CASTLTGGYQPQHF.

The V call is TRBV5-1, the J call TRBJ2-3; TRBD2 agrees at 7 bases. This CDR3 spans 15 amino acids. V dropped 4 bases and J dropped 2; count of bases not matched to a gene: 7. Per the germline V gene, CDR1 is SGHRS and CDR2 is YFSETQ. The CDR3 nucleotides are TGCGCCAGCAGCGTGGGGGGGGTCAACACAGATACGCAGTATTTT. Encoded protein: CASSVGGVNTDTQYF. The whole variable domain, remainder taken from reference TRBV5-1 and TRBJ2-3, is KAGVTQTPRYLIKTRGQQVTLSCSPISGHRSVSWYQQTPGQGLQFLFEYFSETQRNKGNFPGRFSGRQFSNSRSEMNVSTLELGDSALYLCASSVGGVNTDTQYFGPGTRLTVL.

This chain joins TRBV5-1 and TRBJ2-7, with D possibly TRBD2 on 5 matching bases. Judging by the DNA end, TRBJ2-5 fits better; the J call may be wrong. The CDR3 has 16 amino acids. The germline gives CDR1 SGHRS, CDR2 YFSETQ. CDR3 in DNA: TGCGCCAGCAGCTCTGGGAGCACAACTTTCCCAGAGACCCAGTACTTC. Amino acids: CASSSGSTTFPETQYF.

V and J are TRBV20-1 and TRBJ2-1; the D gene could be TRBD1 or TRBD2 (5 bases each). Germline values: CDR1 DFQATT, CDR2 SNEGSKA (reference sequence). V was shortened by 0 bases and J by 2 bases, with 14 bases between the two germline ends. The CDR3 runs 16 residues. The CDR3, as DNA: TGCAGTGCTAGAGATCGGGACGGGGCCCCCTACAATGAGCAGTTCTTC. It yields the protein CSARDRDGAPYNEQFF.

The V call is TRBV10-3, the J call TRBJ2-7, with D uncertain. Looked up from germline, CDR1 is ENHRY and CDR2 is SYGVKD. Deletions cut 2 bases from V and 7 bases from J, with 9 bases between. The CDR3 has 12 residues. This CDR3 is CAISERPEEQYF. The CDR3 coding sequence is TGTGCCATCAGTGAGAGACCGGAAGAGCAGTACTTC.